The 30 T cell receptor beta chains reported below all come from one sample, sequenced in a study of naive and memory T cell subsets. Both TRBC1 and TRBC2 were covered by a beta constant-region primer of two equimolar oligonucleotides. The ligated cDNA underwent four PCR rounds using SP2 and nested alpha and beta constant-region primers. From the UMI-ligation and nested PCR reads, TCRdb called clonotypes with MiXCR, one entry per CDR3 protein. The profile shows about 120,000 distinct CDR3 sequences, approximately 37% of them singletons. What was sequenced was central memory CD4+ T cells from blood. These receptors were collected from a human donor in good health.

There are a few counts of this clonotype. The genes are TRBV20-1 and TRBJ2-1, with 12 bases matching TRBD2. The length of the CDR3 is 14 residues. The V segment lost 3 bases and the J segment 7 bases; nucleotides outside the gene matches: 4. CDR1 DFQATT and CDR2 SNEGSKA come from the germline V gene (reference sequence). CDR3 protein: CSASRTSGINEQFF. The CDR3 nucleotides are TGCAGTGCTAGCAGGACTAGCGGGATTAATGAGCAGTTCTTC.

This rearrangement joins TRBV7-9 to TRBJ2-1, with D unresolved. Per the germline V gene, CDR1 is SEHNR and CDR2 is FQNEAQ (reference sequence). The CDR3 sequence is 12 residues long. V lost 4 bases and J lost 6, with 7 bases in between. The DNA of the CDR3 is TGTGCCAGCAGCTATACTACCAATGAGCAGTTCTTC. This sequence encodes CASSYTTNEQFF.

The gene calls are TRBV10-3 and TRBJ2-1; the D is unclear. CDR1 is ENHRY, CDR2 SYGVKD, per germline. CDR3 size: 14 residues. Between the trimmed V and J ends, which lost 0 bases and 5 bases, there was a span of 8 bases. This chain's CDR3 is CAISESSQNNEQFF. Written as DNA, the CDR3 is TGTGCCATCAGTGAGTCGTCACAGAACAATGAGCAGTTCTTC.

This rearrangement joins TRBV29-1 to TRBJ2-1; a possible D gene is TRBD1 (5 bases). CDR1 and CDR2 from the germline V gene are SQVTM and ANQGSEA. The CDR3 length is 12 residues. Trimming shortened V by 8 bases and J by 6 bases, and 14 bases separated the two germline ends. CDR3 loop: CSMSRTTNEQFF. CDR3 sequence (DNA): TGCAGCATGAGTAGGACAACCAATGAGCAGTTCTTC.

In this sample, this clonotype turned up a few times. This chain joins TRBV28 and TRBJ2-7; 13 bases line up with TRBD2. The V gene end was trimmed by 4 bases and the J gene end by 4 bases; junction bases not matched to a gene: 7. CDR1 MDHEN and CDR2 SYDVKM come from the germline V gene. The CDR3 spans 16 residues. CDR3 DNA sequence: TGTGCCAGCAGTTCAGCACTAGCGGGAGGGCCATACGAGCAGTACTTC. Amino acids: CASSSALAGGPYEQYF. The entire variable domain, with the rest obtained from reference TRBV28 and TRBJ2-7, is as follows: DVKVTQSSRYLVKRTGEKVFLECVQDMDHENMFWYRQDPGLGLRLIYFSYDVKMKEKGDIPEGYSVSREKKERFSLILESASTNQTSMYLCASSSALAGGPYEQYFGPGTRLTVT.

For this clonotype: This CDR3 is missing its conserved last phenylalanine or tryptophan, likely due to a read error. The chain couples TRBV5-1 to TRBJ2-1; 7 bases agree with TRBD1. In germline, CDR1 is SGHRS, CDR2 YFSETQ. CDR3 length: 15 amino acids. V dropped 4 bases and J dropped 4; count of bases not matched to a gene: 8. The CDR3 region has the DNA TGCGCCAGCAGCCACGAGACAGGGCCGTACAATGAGCAGTTCTCC. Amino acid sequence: CASSHETGPYNEQFS.

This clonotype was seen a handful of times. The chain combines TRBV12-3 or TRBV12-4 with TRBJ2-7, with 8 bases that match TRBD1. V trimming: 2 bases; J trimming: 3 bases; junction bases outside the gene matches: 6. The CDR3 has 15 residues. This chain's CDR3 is CASSLFGQGNYEQYF. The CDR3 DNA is TGTGCCAGCAGTTTATTTGGACAGGGAAACTACGAGCAGTACTTC.

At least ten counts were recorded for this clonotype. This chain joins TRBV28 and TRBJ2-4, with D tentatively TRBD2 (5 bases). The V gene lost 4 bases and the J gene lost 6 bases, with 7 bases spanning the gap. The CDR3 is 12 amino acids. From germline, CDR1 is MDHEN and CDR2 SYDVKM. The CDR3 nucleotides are TGTGCCAGCAGTTCGGACTCAAACATTCAGTACTTC. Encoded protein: CASSSDSNIQYF.

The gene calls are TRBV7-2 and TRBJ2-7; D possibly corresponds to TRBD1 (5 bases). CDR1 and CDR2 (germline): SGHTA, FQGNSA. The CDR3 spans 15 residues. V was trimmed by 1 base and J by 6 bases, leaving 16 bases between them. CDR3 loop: CASSLESYQGSEQYF. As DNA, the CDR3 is TGTGCCAGCAGCTTAGAAAGTTACCAGGGCTCCGAGCAGTACTTC.

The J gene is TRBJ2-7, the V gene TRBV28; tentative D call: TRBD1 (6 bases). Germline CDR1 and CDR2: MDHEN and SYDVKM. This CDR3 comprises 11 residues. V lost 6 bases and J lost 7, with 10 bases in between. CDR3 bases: TGTGCCAGCAGCGACAGGTCAGAGCAGTACTTC. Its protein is CASSDRSEQYF.

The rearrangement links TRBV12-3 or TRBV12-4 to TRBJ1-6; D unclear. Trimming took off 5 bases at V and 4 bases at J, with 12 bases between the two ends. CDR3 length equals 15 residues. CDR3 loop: CASSRVASYNSPLHF. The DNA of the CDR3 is TGTGCCAGCAGTAGGGTCGCAAGTTATAATTCACCCCTCCACTTT.

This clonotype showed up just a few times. CDR3: CSVDGGRGTSANEQFF. CDR3 coding DNA: TGCAGCGTTGATGGCGGACGGGGGACTAGTGCCAATGAGCAGTTCTTC. The chain combines TRBV29-1 with TRBJ2-1; the match to TRBD2 covers 8 bases. Losses at the gene ends were 3 bases for V and 6 bases for J; bases not matched to a gene: 13. Germline V gene lookup returns CDR1 SQVTM and CDR2 ANQGSEA. CDR3 length: 16 amino acids.

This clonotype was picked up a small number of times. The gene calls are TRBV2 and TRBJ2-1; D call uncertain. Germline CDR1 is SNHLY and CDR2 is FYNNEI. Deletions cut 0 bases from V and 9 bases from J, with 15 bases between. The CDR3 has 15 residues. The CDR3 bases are TGTGCCAGCAGTGAAGCGAAGGGTAGCAACAGTGAGCAGTTCTTC. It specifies CASSEAKGSNSEQFF.

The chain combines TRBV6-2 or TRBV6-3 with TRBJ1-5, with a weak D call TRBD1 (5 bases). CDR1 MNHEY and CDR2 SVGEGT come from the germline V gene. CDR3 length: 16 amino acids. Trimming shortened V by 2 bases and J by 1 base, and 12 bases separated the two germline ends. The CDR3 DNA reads TGTGCCAGCAGTTACAGCGGGGGAGGGAGCAATCAGCCCCAGCATTTT. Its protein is CASSYSGGGSNQPQHF.

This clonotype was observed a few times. The CDR3 protein is CASSQEREWLGNEQFF. CDR3 nucleotides: TGTGCCAGCAGTCAGGAGCGGGAGTGGCTCGGCAATGAGCAGTTCTTC. The chain links TRBV6-6 to TRBJ2-1; the match to TRBD2 covers 8 bases. Germline CDR1 is MNHNY and CDR2 is SVGAGI (reference sequence). The junction had 12 bases not matched to a gene; V was cut back by 5 bases and J by 6 bases. CDR3 length equals 16 residues.

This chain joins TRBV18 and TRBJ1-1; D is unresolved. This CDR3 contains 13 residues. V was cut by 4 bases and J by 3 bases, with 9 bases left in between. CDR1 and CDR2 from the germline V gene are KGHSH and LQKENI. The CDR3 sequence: CASSLSAYTEAFF. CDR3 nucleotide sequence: TGTGCCAGCTCACTATCGGCTTACACTGAAGCTTTCTTT.

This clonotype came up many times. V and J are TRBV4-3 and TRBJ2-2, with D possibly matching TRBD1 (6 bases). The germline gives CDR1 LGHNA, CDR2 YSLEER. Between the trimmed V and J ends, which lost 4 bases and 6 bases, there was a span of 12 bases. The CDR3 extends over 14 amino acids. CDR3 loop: CASSRNRVPGELFF. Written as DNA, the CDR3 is TGCGCCAGCAGCCGAAACAGGGTGCCCGGGGAGCTGTTTTTT.

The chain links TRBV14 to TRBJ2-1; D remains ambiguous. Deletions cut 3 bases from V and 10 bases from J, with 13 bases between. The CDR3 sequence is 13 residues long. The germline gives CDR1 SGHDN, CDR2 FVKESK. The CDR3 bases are TGTGCCAGCAGCCATCAGCCATTAGGAGAGCAGTTCTTC. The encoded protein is CASSHQPLGEQFF.

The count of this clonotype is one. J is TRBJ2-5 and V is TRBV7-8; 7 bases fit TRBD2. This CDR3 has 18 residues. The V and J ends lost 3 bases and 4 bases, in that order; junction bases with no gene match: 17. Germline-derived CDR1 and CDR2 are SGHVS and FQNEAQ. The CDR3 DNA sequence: TGTGCCAGCAGCTTCCGGGCTCCGTTATCTAGCGGAACAGAGACCCAGTACTTC. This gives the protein CASSFRAPLSSGTETQYF.

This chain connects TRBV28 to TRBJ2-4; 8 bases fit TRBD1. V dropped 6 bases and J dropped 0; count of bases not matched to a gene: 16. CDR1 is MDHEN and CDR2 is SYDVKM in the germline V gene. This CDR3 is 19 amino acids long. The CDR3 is CASSPDRGAQSLAKNIQYF. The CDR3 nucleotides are TGTGCCAGCAGCCCAGACAGGGGAGCACAGAGCCTAGCCAAAAACATTCAGTACTTC.

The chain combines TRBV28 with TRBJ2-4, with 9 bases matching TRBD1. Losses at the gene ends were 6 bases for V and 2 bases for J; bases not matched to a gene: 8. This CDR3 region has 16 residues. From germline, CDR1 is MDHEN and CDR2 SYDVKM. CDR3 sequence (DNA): TGTGCCAGCAGCCGTCGGGACAGGGTATCCAAAAACATTCAGTACTTC. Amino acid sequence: CASSRRDRVSKNIQYF. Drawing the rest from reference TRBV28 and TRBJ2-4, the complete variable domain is DVKVTQSSRYLVKRTGEKVFLECVQDMDHENMFWYRQDPGLGLRLIYFSYDVKMKEKGDIPEGYSVSREKKERFSLILESASTNQTSMYLCASSRRDRVSKNIQYFGAGTRLSVL.

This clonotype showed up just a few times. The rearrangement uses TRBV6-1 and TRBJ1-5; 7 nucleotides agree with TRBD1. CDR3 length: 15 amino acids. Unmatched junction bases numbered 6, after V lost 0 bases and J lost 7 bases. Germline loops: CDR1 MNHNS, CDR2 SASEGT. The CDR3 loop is CASSEARGQGQPQHF. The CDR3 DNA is TGTGCCAGCAGTGAAGCGAGGGGGCAGGGGCAGCCCCAGCATTTT.

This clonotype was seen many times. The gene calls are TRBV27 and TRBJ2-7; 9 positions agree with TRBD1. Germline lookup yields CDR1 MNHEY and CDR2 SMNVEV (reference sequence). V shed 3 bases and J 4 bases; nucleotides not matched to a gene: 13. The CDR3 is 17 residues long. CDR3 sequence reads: CASSFTGGTFVGYEQYF. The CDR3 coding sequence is TGTGCCAGCAGTTTCACAGGGGGCACATTCGTCGGGTACGAGCAGTACTTC.

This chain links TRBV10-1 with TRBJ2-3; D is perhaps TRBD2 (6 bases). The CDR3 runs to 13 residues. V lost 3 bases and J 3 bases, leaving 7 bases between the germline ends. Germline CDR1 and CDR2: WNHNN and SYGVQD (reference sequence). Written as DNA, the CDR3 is TGCGCCAGCAGTGATGCGGGGACAGATACGCAGTATTTT. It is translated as CASSDAGTDTQYF.

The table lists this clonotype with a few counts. Here the CDR3 reads CASSLNQGAWDTQYF. Written as DNA, the CDR3 is TGTGCCAGCAGCTTAAACCAGGGGGCATGGGATACGCAGTATTTT. The chain recombines TRBV7-6 with TRBJ2-3, with TRBD1 matching 8 bases. The V and J ends lost 2 bases and 6 bases, in that order; junction bases with no gene match: 7. The CDR3 has 15 amino acids. Germline V gene data show CDR1 as SGHVS and CDR2 as FNYEAQ.

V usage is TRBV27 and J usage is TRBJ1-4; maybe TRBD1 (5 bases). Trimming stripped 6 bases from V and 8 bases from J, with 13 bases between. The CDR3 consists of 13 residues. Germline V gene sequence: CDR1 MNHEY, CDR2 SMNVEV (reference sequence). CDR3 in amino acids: CASRGPSREKLFF. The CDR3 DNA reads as TGTGCCAGCAGGGGACCATCAAGAGAAAAACTGTTTTTT.

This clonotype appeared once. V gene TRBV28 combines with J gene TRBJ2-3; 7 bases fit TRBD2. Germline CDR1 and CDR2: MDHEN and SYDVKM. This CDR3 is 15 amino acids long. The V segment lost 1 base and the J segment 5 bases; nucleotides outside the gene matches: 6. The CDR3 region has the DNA TGTGCCAGCAGTTTATTGTGGGAGGGGAAAGATACGCAGTATTTT. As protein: CASSLLWEGKDTQYF.

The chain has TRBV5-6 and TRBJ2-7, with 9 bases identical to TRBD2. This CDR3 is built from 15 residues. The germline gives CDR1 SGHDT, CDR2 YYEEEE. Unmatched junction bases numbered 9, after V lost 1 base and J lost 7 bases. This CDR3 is CASSLRTSAMEEQYF. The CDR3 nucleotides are TGTGCCAGCAGCTTGAGGACTAGCGCTATGGAGGAGCAGTACTTC.

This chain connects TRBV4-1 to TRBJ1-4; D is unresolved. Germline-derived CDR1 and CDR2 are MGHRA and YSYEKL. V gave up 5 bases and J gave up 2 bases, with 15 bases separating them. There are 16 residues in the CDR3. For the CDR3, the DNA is TGCGCCAGCAGCTTTCAAGGTCGGGTGACTAATGAAAAACTGTTTTTT. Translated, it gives CASSFQGRVTNEKLFF.

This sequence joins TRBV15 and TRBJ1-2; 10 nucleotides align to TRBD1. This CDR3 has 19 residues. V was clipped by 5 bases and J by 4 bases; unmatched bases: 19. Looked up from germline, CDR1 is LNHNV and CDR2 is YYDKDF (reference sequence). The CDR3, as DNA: TGTGCCACCAGCGGCTTCACCCGGGACAGGGGATCCTCTGGCTATGGCTACACCTTC. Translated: CATSGFTRDRGSSGYGYTF. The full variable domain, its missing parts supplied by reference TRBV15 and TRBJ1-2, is DAMVIQNPRYQVTQFGKPVTLSCSQTLNHNVMYWYQQKSSQAPKLLFHYYDKDFNNEADTPDNFQSRRPNTSFCFLDIRSPGLGDTAMYLCATSGFTRDRGSSGYGYTFGSGTRLTVV.